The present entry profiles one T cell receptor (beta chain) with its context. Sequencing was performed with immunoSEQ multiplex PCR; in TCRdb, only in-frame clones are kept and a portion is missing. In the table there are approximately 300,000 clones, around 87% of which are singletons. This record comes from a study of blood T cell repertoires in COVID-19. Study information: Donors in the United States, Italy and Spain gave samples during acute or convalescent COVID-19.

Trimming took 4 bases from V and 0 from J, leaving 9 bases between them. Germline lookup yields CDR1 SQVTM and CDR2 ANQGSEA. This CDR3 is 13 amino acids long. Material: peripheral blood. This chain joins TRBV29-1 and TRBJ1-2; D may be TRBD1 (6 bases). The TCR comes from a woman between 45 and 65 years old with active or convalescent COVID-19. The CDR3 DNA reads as TGCAGCGTTGGACAGGCTACTAACTATGGCTACACCTTC. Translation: CSVGQATNYGYTF.